This T cell receptor (beta chain) was sequenced in a study of human T cells and chemical hapten exposure. J lost 0 bases, V lost 3 bases, and 4 bases had no gene match. The CDR3 is 16 residues long. The germline gives CDR1 SGHNT, CDR2 YYREEE (reference sequence). Time point defined: patch test 1, 2 weeks after DPC sensitization. As for treatment: therapeutic diphenylcyclopropenone sensitization with weekly scalp DPC. The sample holds a few counts of this clonotype. TCRdb re-analysed the RACE reads in MiXCR, keeping a single row per CDR3 protein. This sample yields tens of thousands of distinct CDR3 sequences, of which about 10% are seen a single time; less than 2.5% belongs to the top ten.

The origin of this receptor is a man aged 40-50 years with alopecia areata. Some clones in this sample may be carry-over from other donors' samples. V and J are TRBV5-4 and TRBJ1-3, with 9 bases matching TRBD1. The specimen comprised whole blood, sampled in connection with sensitization to the hapten diphenylcyclopropenone (DPC). Written as DNA, the CDR3 is TGTGCCAGCAGCTCCAGGGACAGGGTCTCTGGAAACACCATATATTTT. It encodes CASSSRDRVSGNTIYF.